The 28 T cell receptor beta chains in this list originate from one sample, sequenced in a study of cytotoxic CD8 clonotypes in ibrutinib-treated CLL. Clones were sequenced by immunoSEQ multiplex PCR, and TCRdb holds only the in-frame ones, with some missing. Altogether tens of thousands of clones are present, less than 70% being singletons, with the ten largest covering roughly 13%. Source: PBMCs, taken after 12 months of ibrutinib treatment. The receptor source for this set is a human donor with chronic lymphocytic leukemia.

The chain has TRBV10-3 and TRBJ2-3, with TRBD2 matching over 13 bases. CDR1 is ENHRY, CDR2 SYGVKD, per germline. This CDR3 region has 17 residues. V gave up 0 bases and J gave up 3 bases; unmatched junction bases: 3. CDR3 DNA sequence: TGTGCCATCAGTGAGTCGGTGACTAGCGGGGGGACAGATACGCAGTATTTT. Encoded protein: CAISESVTSGGTDTQYF.

The chain recombines TRBV18 with TRBJ1-4; no clear D gene. This CDR3 is built from 13 residues. Germline V gene data show CDR1 as KGHSH and CDR2 as LQKENI. Trimming removed 2 bases at V and 1 base at J, with 2 bases between. The CDR3 DNA follows: TGTGCCAGCTCACCAGGAACTAATGAAAAACTGTTTTTT. Protein: CASSPGTNEKLFF.

The chain uses TRBV7-9 and TRBJ2-5, with 8 positions matching TRBD2. In germline, CDR1 is SEHNR, CDR2 FQNEAQ (reference sequence). The CDR3 loop spans 13 amino acids. Trimming removed 8 bases from V and 5 bases from J; junction bases left unmatched: 7. CDR3 bases: TGTGCCAGCGTAGCGGGGCCCGAGGAGACCCAGTACTTC. As protein: CASVAGPEETQYF.

This clone was seen a handful of times. The chain couples TRBV2 to TRBJ1-5; the D is unclear. The ends were cut back, 7 bases at V and 5 bases at J, with 15 bases in the middle. From germline, CDR1 is SNHLY and CDR2 FYNNEI. This CDR3 spans 14 amino acids. The CDR3 DNA sequence: TGTGCCAGCACCCGTCAAGGGTGGGATCAGCCCCAGCATTTT. This translates into CASTRQGWDQPQHF.

This chain uses TRBV18 with TRBJ1-4; D is unresolved. Between the trimmed V and J ends, which lost 0 bases and 8 bases, there was a span of 7 bases. This CDR3 has 13 residues. The V gene's germline CDR1 is KGHSH and CDR2 LQKENI. DNA for the CDR3: TGTGCCAGCTCACCACCCTCTGGGGAAAAACTGTTTTTT. Residues: CASSPPSGEKLFF.

This sequence joins TRBV18 and TRBJ2-7; TRBD1 is a possible D gene (5 bases). Germline V gene sequence: CDR1 KGHSH, CDR2 LQKENI. V was shortened by 3 bases and J by 5 bases, with 14 bases between the two germline ends. The CDR3 covers 14 residues. The CDR3 DNA follows: TGTGCCAGCTCACCGCCGCACAAGGGGAACGAGCAGTACTTC. Amino acid sequence: CASSPPHKGNEQYF. Together with reference TRBV18 and TRBJ2-7, the CDR3 gives the full variable domain: NAGVMQNPRHLVRRRGQEARLRCSPMKGHSHVYWYRQLPEEGLKFMVYLQKENIIDESGMPKERFSAEFPKEGPSILRIQQVVRGDSAAYFCASSPPHKGNEQYFGPGTRLTVT.

The CDR3 DNA sequence: TGTGCCAGCAGCGAAGGAGGAGGGATGGATTTTCAGCCCCAGCATTTT. Its protein product is CASSEGGGMDFQPQHF. The V gene is TRBV25-1, the J gene TRBJ1-5; D is uncertain. Germline V lookup: CDR1 MGHDK, CDR2 SYGVNS. CDR3 length: 16 residues. Trimming removed 6 bases from V and 6 bases from J, with 21 bases in between.

The chain carries TRBV5-4 and TRBJ2-1; TRBD2 matches 10 bases. This CDR3 has 15 residues. After removal of 4 bases from V and 4 bases from J, the junction contained 5 bases not matched to a gene. Germline V gene data show CDR1 as SGHNT and CDR2 as YYREEE (reference sequence). The CDR3 is CASSKGLASYNEQFF. CDR3 in DNA: TGTGCCAGCAGCAAGGGACTAGCGAGTTACAATGAGCAGTTCTTC.

This clone has only one observation. V and J are TRBV27 and TRBJ1-1, with D uncertain. Germline V gene lookup returns CDR1 MNHEY and CDR2 SMNVEV (reference sequence). V was trimmed by 6 bases and J by 7 bases, leaving 12 bases between them. The CDR3 is 12 amino acids. In nucleotides, the CDR3 is TGTGCCAGCAGATCAGGACTGAGTGAAGCTTTCTTT. Translated, it gives CASRSGLSEAFF.

V and J are TRBV5-1 and TRBJ1-1; 7 bases line up with TRBD1. This CDR3 is built from 15 residues. CDR1 is SGHRS, CDR2 YFSETQ, per germline. The J segment lost 3 bases and the V segment lost 3 bases, leaving 8 bases of the junction unmatched. The CDR3: CASSSHRGWDTEAFF. The CDR3, as DNA: TGCGCCAGCAGCTCTCACAGGGGTTGGGACACTGAAGCTTTCTTT.

V gene TRBV14 combines with J gene TRBJ2-3, with 8 nucleotides matching TRBD2. V trimming: 1 base; J trimming: 4 bases; junction bases outside the gene matches: 10. Germline V gene data show CDR1 as SGHDN and CDR2 as FVKESK. The CDR3 has 17 amino acids. CDR3 nucleotide sequence: TGTGCCAGCAGCCAAGCGGGGGGGCCGGAGTGGCCAGATACGCAGTATTTT. This codes for CASSQAGGPEWPDTQYF. The whole variable domain, remainder taken from reference TRBV14 and TRBJ2-3, is EAGVTQFPSHSVIEKGQTVTLRCDPISGHDNLYWYRRVMGKEIKFLLHFVKESKQDESGMPNNRFLAERTGGTYSTLKVQPAELEDSGVYFCASSQAGGPEWPDTQYFGPGTRLTVL.

This clone was counted between two and nine times. The chain employs TRBV19 and TRBJ2-6, with D possibly being TRBD1 (6 bases). The CDR3 sequence is 16 residues long. Germline CDR1 is LNHDA and CDR2 is SQIVND (reference sequence). V was clipped by 7 bases and J by 0 bases, with 13 bases between them. CDR3 residues: CASIGGSNSGANVLTF. For the CDR3, the DNA is TGTGCCAGTATTGGGGGCAGTAACTCTGGGGCCAACGTCCTGACTTTC.

This clone was picked up one time. The chain has TRBV6-5 and TRBJ1-3; D not certain. V was clipped by 0 bases and J by 2 bases, with 8 bases between them. Looked up from germline, CDR1 is MNHEY and CDR2 is SVGAGI. The CDR3 totals 15 residues. In DNA form, the CDR3 reads TGTGCCAGCAGTTACTCCGAAACGACTGGAAACACCATATATTTT. Translated, it gives CASSYSETTGNTIYF.

The CDR3 sequence is CASSDLPGTTYNEQFF. The DNA for the CDR3 is TGTGCCAGCAGCGACCTCCCCGGGACCACCTACAATGAGCAGTTCTTC. The chain links TRBV7-2 to TRBJ2-1, with D perhaps assigned TRBD1 or TRBD2 (5 bases each). Germline-derived CDR1 and CDR2 are SGHTA and FQGNSA. The V gene lost 5 bases and the J gene lost 2 bases, with 16 bases spanning the gap. The CDR3 extends over 16 amino acids.

The CDR3 DNA is TGTGCCAGCAGCCCTACAGACACAGATACGCAGTATTTT. The encoded protein is CASSPTDTDTQYF. J is TRBJ2-3 and V is TRBV5-6; D call uncertain. Germline-derived CDR1 and CDR2 are SGHDT and YYEEEE. V lost 4 bases and J 2 bases, leaving 8 bases between the germline ends. The CDR3 loop spans 13 amino acids.

This rearrangement joins TRBV10-2 to TRBJ2-3, with TRBD1 matching 9 bases. Germline V gene sequence: CDR1 WSHSY, CDR2 SAAADI. The ends lost 8 bases at V and 3 bases at J; junction bases unmatched: 6. CDR3 size: 14 residues. CDR3: CASRRGTGTDTQYF. CDR3 bases: TGCGCCAGCCGGAGAGGGACAGGGACAGATACGCAGTATTTT.

The rearrangement links TRBV11-1 to TRBJ2-1; no firm D call. V lost 3 bases to trimming and J lost 10 bases, with 10 bases between them. The germline V gene encodes CDR1 SGHAT and CDR2 FQDESV (reference sequence). The CDR3 is made up of 12 amino acids. The CDR3 nucleotides read TGTGCCAGCAGCTTCACCCCTGGGGAGCAGTTCTTC. Protein sequence: CASSFTPGEQFF.

This sequence joins TRBV29-1 and TRBJ1-4; D remains unclear. CDR3 length: 14 amino acids. The V and J ends lost 6 bases and 4 bases respectively, with 15 bases between them. Germline lookup yields CDR1 SQVTM and CDR2 ANQGSEA. The CDR3 here is CSVAAGQLNEKLFF. CDR3 in DNA: TGCAGCGTCGCGGCCGGGCAGCTTAATGAAAAACTGTTTTTT.

This clone was picked up one time. The chain combines TRBV18 with TRBJ2-2; D is unclear. CDR1 KGHSH and CDR2 LQKENI come from the germline V gene. V shed 8 bases and J shed 2 bases, with 12 bases lying between them. This CDR3 region has 14 residues. In DNA form, the CDR3 reads TGTGCCAGCCAAGGCCAGACCAACACCGGGGAGCTGTTTTTT. It yields the protein CASQGQTNTGELFF.

This clone occurred once. The chain uses TRBV20-1 and TRBJ2-7; tentatively, D is TRBD1 (5 bases). The CDR3 length is 11 residues. The V end lost 5 bases, the J end lost 6 bases, and 11 bases lay between the germline ends. Germline CDR1 and CDR2: DFQATT and SNEGSKA (reference sequence). The CDR3 DNA is TGCAGTGCTTCAGGGATGGGCGAGCAGTACTTC. This sequence encodes CSASGMGEQYF.

The V and J genes are TRBV6-5 and TRBJ2-5, with a tentative D call TRBD2 (5 bases). The germline gives CDR1 MNHEY, CDR2 SVGAGI. CDR3 size: 12 residues. V was pared by 11 bases and J by 2 bases, with 12 bases between. In DNA form, the CDR3 reads TGTGCCCCCAAGTCGGGGCAAGAGACCCAGTACTTC. As protein: CAPKSGQETQYF.

Turning to this clone: Mismatch with germline at one junction end may stem from a read error. V gene TRBV7-8 combines with J gene TRBJ2-2; maybe TRBD2 (7 bases). Looked up from germline, CDR1 is SGHVS and CDR2 is FQNEAQ. This CDR3 has 14 residues. The CDR3 DNA is TGTGCCAGCAGTAAGGGGGGGAACGCCGGGGAGCTGTTTTTT. Its protein product is CASSKGGNAGELFF. The whole variable domain, filled in from reference TRBV7-8 and TRBJ2-2, reads GAGVSQSPRYKVAKRGQDVALRCDPISGHVSLFWYQQALGQGPEFLTYFQNEAQLDKSGLPSDRFFAERPEGSVSTLKIQRTQQEDSAVYLCASSKGGNAGELFFGEGSRLTVL.

This clone was picked up a small number of times. The chain combines TRBV6-1 with TRBJ2-7; unclear D gene. The CDR3 totals 14 residues. Per the germline V gene, CDR1 is MNHNS and CDR2 is SASEGT. V dropped 2 bases and J dropped 5 bases, with 13 bases sitting between them. This chain's CDR3 is CASSETWGSNEQYF. The CDR3 bases are TGTGCCAGCAGTGAAACCTGGGGAAGCAACGAGCAGTACTTC.

The J gene is TRBJ1-5, the V gene TRBV10-2; D may be TRBD1 (5 bases). CDR3 length equals 16 residues. V was clipped by 0 bases and J by 7 bases, with 16 bases between them. CDR1 and CDR2 (germline): WSHSY, SAAADI. The CDR3 protein is CASSESIGAGSQPQHF. The CDR3 DNA is TGCGCCAGCAGTGAGTCGATCGGCGCAGGGTCACAGCCCCAGCATTTT.

CDR3 coding DNA: TGTGCCAGCAGCCCTCCCTTACGTTTCGGGAGGGGAGGCATTCAGTACTTC. It encodes CASSPPLRFGRGGIQYF. The J gene is TRBJ2-4, the V gene TRBV7-8; 8 nucleotides line up with TRBD2. The germline CDR1 and CDR2 sequences are SGHVS and FQNEAQ. The CDR3 sequence is 17 residues long. Trimming took 5 bases from V and 9 from J; bases not matched to a gene: 18.

The chain joins TRBV4-1 to TRBJ2-6; weak D call: TRBD2 (5 bases). Germline CDR1 MGHRA, CDR2 YSYEKL. The CDR3 has 19 amino acids. Trimming left V 4 bases short and J 0 bases short, with 19 bases between. The CDR3 region has the DNA TGCGCCAGCAGCCCAACTAGGCAGCGTGCCATCTCTGGGGCCAACGTCCTGACTTTC. This sequence encodes CASSPTRQRAISGANVLTF.

V is TRBV5-1 and J is TRBJ1-4, with D possibly matching TRBD1 (6 bases). The CDR3 covers 14 residues. The V end lost 3 bases, the J end lost 7 bases, and 13 bases lay between the germline ends. Germline-derived CDR1 and CDR2 are SGHRS and YFSETQ. CDR3 sequence (DNA): TGCGCCAGCAGCTATACAGGGATTTTTGAAAAACTGTTTTTT. This translates into CASSYTGIFEKLFF.

The V call is TRBV2, the J call TRBJ1-6; D is uncertain. The CDR3 totals 16 residues. Trimming took off 5 bases at V and 6 bases at J, with 17 bases between the two ends. Per germline, CDR1 SNHLY and CDR2 FYNNEI. This CDR3 is CASSYASVRSNSPLHF. The CDR3 DNA follows: TGTGCCAGCAGTTACGCGTCAGTTAGGAGTAATTCACCCCTCCACTTT.